These 32 T cell receptor beta chains share one sample of origin, sequenced in a study of blood T cell repertoires in COVID-19. Using immunoSEQ multiplex PCR, the repertoire was profiled, and TCRdb retains in-frame clones only, with some absent. The table lists 110,000 to 150,000 clones, about 89% of them singletons. Specimen: peripheral blood. The receptor set was obtained from a man in his sixties with active or convalescent COVID-19.

The chain has TRBV18 and TRBJ1-3, with no clear D. The ends were cut back, 3 bases at V and 3 bases at J, with 15 bases in the middle. Germline assignment: CDR1 KGHSH and CDR2 LQKENI. This CDR3 is built from 16 residues. The CDR3 protein is CASSPEDAGNGNTIYF. CDR3 DNA sequence: TGTGCCAGCTCACCCGAGGACGCGGGCAATGGAAACACCATATATTTT.

This chain joins TRBV28 and TRBJ1-5, with unresolved D. Trimming removed 4 bases from V and 0 bases from J, with 16 bases in between. Germline assignment: CDR1 MDHEN and CDR2 SYDVKM. The CDR3 contains 17 residues. CDR3 protein: CASSSPLSVDSNQPQHF. CDR3 sequence (DNA): TGTGCCAGCAGTTCCCCCTTGAGCGTGGATAGCAATCAGCCCCAGCATTTT.

V gene TRBV28 combines with J gene TRBJ1-3; TRBD1 matches at 9 bases. The CDR3 is 14 amino acids. Germline V gene data show CDR1 as MDHEN and CDR2 as SYDVKM. With 5 bases clipped from V and 5 bases from J, the junction kept 4 bases outside the gene matches. CDR3 sequence: CASSTGGRRNTIYF. In DNA form, the CDR3 reads TGTGCCAGCAGTACAGGGGGCCGCCGAAACACCATATATTTT. The variable domain in full, with the rest retrieved from reference TRBV28 and TRBJ1-3, is DVKVTQSSRYLVKRTGEKVFLECVQDMDHENMFWYRQDPGLGLRLIYFSYDVKMKEKGDIPEGYSVSREKKERFSLILESASTNQTSMYLCASSTGGRRNTIYFGEGSWLTVV.

This chain uses TRBV7-2 with TRBJ2-7, with 8 bases lining up with TRBD1. There are 14 residues in the CDR3. Germline trimming cut 3 bases from V and 6 bases from J; bases unmatched to any gene: 7. Looked up from germline, CDR1 is SGHTA and CDR2 is FQGNSA. The CDR3 region has the DNA TGTGCCAGCAGCTTTGACAGGGGTCACTTCGAGCAGTACTTC. Amino acids: CASSFDRGHFEQYF.

V is TRBV9 and J is TRBJ2-7; TRBD1 agrees at 8 bases. CDR3 size: 15 residues. The J segment lost 7 bases and the V segment lost 4 bases, leaving 13 bases of the junction unmatched. CDR1 is SGDLS and CDR2 is YYNGEE in the germline V gene. CDR3 nucleotides: TGTGCCAGCAGCCTCGGCGTCAGACAGGGGTCGGAGCAGTACTTC. Protein: CASSLGVRQGSEQYF.

The chain recombines TRBV12-3 or TRBV12-4 with TRBJ1-3; D call uncertain. The CDR3 consists of 13 residues. Trimming cost V 8 bases and J 4 bases, with 12 bases left between them. CDR3 coding DNA: TGTGCCAGCGTACACCCTCCAGGAAACACCATATATTTT. Encoded protein: CASVHPPGNTIYF.

The V gene is TRBV2, the J gene TRBJ2-7; D is possibly TRBD2 (7 bases). V was trimmed by 7 bases and J by 1 base, leaving 17 bases between them. Germline V gene sequence: CDR1 SNHLY, CDR2 FYNNEI. This CDR3 has 15 amino acids. The chain's CDR3 is CASTTLRGASYEQYF. The CDR3 DNA sequence: TGTGCCAGCACCACCCTACGGGGGGCTTCCTACGAGCAGTACTTC. Using reference TRBV2 and TRBJ2-7 for the parts outside the CDR3, the full variable domain is EPEVTQTPSHQVTQMGQEVILRCVPISNHLYFYWYRQILGQKVEFLVSFYNNEISEKSEIFDDQFSVERPDGSNFTLKIRSTKLEDSAMYFCASTTLRGASYEQYFGPGTRLTVT.

This clone showed up just a few times. The chain recombines TRBV7-6 with TRBJ1-2, with D maybe TRBD1 (5 bases). Germline CDR1 and CDR2: SGHVS and FNYEAQ. The CDR3 totals 15 residues. V was pared by 5 bases and J by 0 bases, with 13 bases between. CDR3 loop: CASSPSTDSNYGYTF. The CDR3 DNA sequence: TGTGCCAGCAGCCCGTCGACAGATTCTAACTATGGCTACACCTTC. Variable domain in full (rest from reference TRBV7-6 and TRBJ1-2): GAGVSQSPRYKVTKRGQDVALRCDPISGHVSLYWYRQALGQGPEFLTYFNYEAQQDKSGLPNDRFSAERPEGSISTLTIQRTEQRDSAMYRCASSPSTDSNYGYTFGSGTRLTVV.

The chain combines TRBV6-6 with TRBJ1-1; TRBD1 aligns across 7 bases. V shed 10 bases, J shed 5 bases, and the junction held 10 bases outside the gene matches. The CDR3 runs 13 residues. Germline V gene lookup returns CDR1 MNHNY and CDR2 SVGAGI (reference sequence). In DNA form, the CDR3 reads TGTGCCACCTCGGGACAGTCGGGTACTGAAGCTTTCTTT. Its protein is CATSGQSGTEAFF.

The gene calls are TRBV28 and TRBJ1-4; 12 bases are a match to TRBD1. With 5 bases clipped from V and 8 bases from J, the junction kept 3 bases outside the gene matches. The CDR3 has 14 amino acids. Germline lookup yields CDR1 MDHEN and CDR2 SYDVKM. Here the CDR3 reads CASSGDRGREKLFF. The CDR3 nucleotides read TGTGCCAGCAGTGGGGACAGGGGGCGGGAAAAACTGTTTTTT.

This clone was seen a few times. The V call is TRBV6-5, the J call TRBJ1-1, with 9 bases fitting TRBD1. Trimming at V came to 2 bases and at J to 4 bases, leaving 2 bases not matched to a gene. Germline V gives CDR1 MNHEY, CDR2 SVGAGI. The CDR3 has 14 amino acids. The CDR3 loop is CASSYLTGGTEAFF. For the CDR3, the DNA is TGTGCCAGCAGTTACCTGACAGGGGGCACTGAAGCTTTCTTT.

V usage is TRBV4-1 and J usage is TRBJ1-2; 12 positions agree with TRBD1. This CDR3 is built from 16 residues. V trimming: 2 bases; J trimming: 3 bases; junction bases outside the gene matches: 4. In germline, CDR1 is MGHRA, CDR2 YSYEKL. The CDR3 loop reads CASSQRGQGAHYGYTF. The CDR3 coding sequence is TGCGCCAGCAGCCAACGGGGACAGGGGGCTCACTATGGCTACACCTTC.

The chain uses TRBV7-8 and TRBJ1-1; 9 bases fit TRBD1. The CDR3 covers 15 residues. The germline V gene has CDR1 SGHVS and CDR2 FQNEAQ. After removal of 0 bases from V and 6 bases from J, the junction contained 5 bases not matched to a gene. The CDR3 sequence is CASSLAGTGSAEAFF. The CDR3 DNA reads TGTGCCAGCAGCTTAGCCGGGACAGGGAGCGCTGAAGCTTTCTTT. Full variable domain (missing parts from reference TRBV7-8 and TRBJ1-1): GAGVSQSPRYKVAKRGQDVALRCDPISGHVSLFWYQQALGQGPEFLTYFQNEAQLDKSGLPSDRFFAERPEGSVSTLKIQRTQQEDSAVYLCASSLAGTGSAEAFFGQGTRLTVV.

The chain links TRBV24-1 to TRBJ2-3; D perhaps matches TRBD1 (6 bases). Germline-derived CDR1 and CDR2 are KGHDR and SFDVKD. Trimming took 3 bases from V and 1 from J, leaving 13 bases between them. This CDR3 region has 16 residues. The CDR3 coding sequence is TGTGCCACCAGTGATCTTACAGGGCTTGGCACAGATACGCAGTATTTT. Amino acid sequence: CATSDLTGLGTDTQYF.

The chain recombines TRBV20-1 with TRBJ2-1; no definite D call. The CDR3 consists of 10 residues. The V gene lost 5 bases and the J gene lost 8 bases, with 7 bases spanning the gap. The germline V gene encodes CDR1 DFQATT and CDR2 SNEGSKA (reference sequence). CDR3 protein: CSARADEQFF. DNA of the CDR3: TGCAGTGCTCGAGCCGATGAGCAGTTCTTC.

Only one count was recorded for this clone. The chain employs TRBV7-2 and TRBJ2-7, with D maybe TRBD1 (5 bases). The CDR3 totals 13 residues. CDR1 and CDR2 (germline): SGHTA, FQGNSA. V was shortened by 8 bases and J by 4 bases, with 15 bases between the two germline ends. CDR3 bases: TGTGCCAGCGGAAAACGGACAACTTACGAGCAGTACTTC. Translation: CASGKRTTYEQYF.

The genes are TRBV28 and TRBJ2-1; TRBD1 matches at 9 bases. The ends lost 3 bases at V and 6 bases at J; junction bases unmatched: 9. In germline, CDR1 is MDHEN, CDR2 SYDVKM. The CDR3 extends over 16 amino acids. The CDR3 protein is CASSFGPGTGSNEQFF. The CDR3 DNA follows: TGTGCCAGCAGTTTCGGCCCCGGGACAGGGAGCAATGAGCAGTTCTTC.

The chain employs TRBV11-2 and TRBJ2-3; D might be TRBD2 (7 bases). This CDR3 region has 15 residues. Germline V gene sequence: CDR1 SGHAT, CDR2 FQNNGV. The germline V and J ends were trimmed by 3 bases and 1 base, with 11 bases remaining between them. The CDR3 here is CASSFGGPGTDTQYF. The CDR3 DNA reads TGTGCCAGCAGCTTCGGGGGGCCGGGCACAGATACGCAGTATTTT.

This clone came up a few times. CDR3 amino acids: CASSAKTGGREKLFF. The CDR3 DNA reads TGTGCCAGCAGCGCTAAGACAGGGGGGCGTGAAAAACTGTTTTTT. The rearrangement uses TRBV9 and TRBJ1-4; TRBD1 aligns across 9 bases. Unmatched junction bases numbered 7, after V lost 3 bases and J lost 7 bases. The germline CDR1 and CDR2 sequences are SGDLS and YYNGEE. The CDR3 has 15 amino acids.

This sequence joins TRBV7-9 and TRBJ1-4; the match to TRBD1 covers 7 bases. CDR1 is SEHNR and CDR2 is FQNEAQ in the germline V gene (reference sequence). CDR3 length: 16 amino acids. J lost 3 bases, V lost 5 bases, and 9 bases had no gene match. CDR3 coding DNA: TGTGCCAGCAGCCCCCAAGGGGGCGCATCTAATGAAAAACTGTTTTTT. Encoded protein: CASSPQGGASNEKLFF.

This chain connects TRBV11-2 to TRBJ2-1; the match to TRBD1 covers 7 bases. The germline V gene encodes CDR1 SGHAT and CDR2 FQNNGV. This CDR3 contains 15 residues. Trimming at V came to 1 base and at J to 5 bases, leaving 5 bases not matched to a gene. The CDR3 loop reads CASSLGQGVHNEQFF. The DNA of the CDR3 is TGTGCCAGCAGCTTAGGGCAGGGGGTCCACAATGAGCAGTTCTTC.

This clone was seen just once. The chain employs TRBV29-1 and TRBJ2-7, with TRBD2 identical over 7 bases. V lost 6 bases, J lost 3 bases, and 14 bases stayed unmatched. The CDR3 is 15 amino acids. Per germline, CDR1 SQVTM and CDR2 ANQGSEA. DNA of the CDR3: TGCAGCGTGGGGGGGGTTGAGGGTTCGTACTACGAGCAGTACTTC. This translates into CSVGGVEGSYYEQYF.

This clone was recorded a few times. V usage is TRBV3-1 (or the pseudogene TRBV3-2) and J usage is TRBJ2-1; D not resolved. The length of the CDR3 is 17 residues. The germline CDR1 and CDR2 sequences are LGHDT and YNNKEL (reference sequence). Between the trimmed V and J ends, which lost 0 bases and 4 bases, there was a span of 16 bases. CDR3 nucleotide sequence: TGTGCCAGCAGCCAAGAGGGCGTCGGTAACGGATACAATGAGCAGTTCTTC. Translated: CASSQEGVGNGYNEQFF.

This chain connects TRBV6-2 or TRBV6-3 to TRBJ2-1, with 9 positions matching TRBD2. The CDR3 is made up of 17 amino acids. Germline V gene lookup returns CDR1 MNHEY and CDR2 SVGEGT. Germline trimming cut 2 bases from V and 0 bases from J; bases unmatched to any gene: 5. The chain's CDR3 is CASSYEASGNSYNEQFF. CDR3 coding DNA: TGTGCCAGCAGTTACGAGGCTAGCGGGAACTCCTACAATGAGCAGTTCTTC.

This chain connects TRBV27 to TRBJ2-7, with 8 bases matching TRBD2. Germline CDR1 MNHEY, CDR2 SMNVEV (reference sequence). This CDR3 has 14 residues. Trimming removed 2 bases from V and 2 bases from J; junction bases left unmatched: 2. This CDR3 is CASSLRREAYEQYF. CDR3 sequence (DNA): TGTGCCAGCAGTTTAAGGCGGGAGGCCTACGAGCAGTACTTC.

The chain combines TRBV5-8 with TRBJ2-1; 9 bases align to TRBD1. CDR1 and CDR2 from the germline V gene are SGHTS and YDEGEE. Trimming removed 0 bases from V and 4 bases from J; junction bases left unmatched: 14. The CDR3 is 19 residues long. CDR3 nucleotide sequence: TGTGCCAGCAGCTTGGTTCGGTTCTTGGACAGGGGAACTTACAATGAGCAGTTCTTC. Protein: CASSLVRFLDRGTYNEQFF.

The chain carries TRBV9 and TRBJ2-2; 7 bases match TRBD1. The CDR3 loop spans 15 amino acids. The germline gives CDR1 SGDLS, CDR2 YYNGEE. The junction had 2 bases not matched to a gene; V was cut back by 3 bases and J by 0 bases. The CDR3 spells CASSGDSTNTGELFF. CDR3 DNA: TGTGCCAGCAGCGGGGACAGCACGAACACCGGGGAGCTGTTTTTT.

This chain joins TRBV5-4 and TRBJ1-4; D ambiguous. Between the trimmed V and J ends, which lost 0 bases and 12 bases, there was a span of 12 bases. Germline V gene data show CDR1 as SGHNT and CDR2 as YYREEE (reference sequence). The CDR3 consists of 13 residues. CDR3 DNA sequence: TGTGCCAGCAGCTTGGCTGGGGAGAGGCAACTGTTTTTT. It encodes CASSLAGERQLFF.

The V call is TRBV15, the J call TRBJ2-1, with a possible D match to TRBD1 (6 bases). V gave up 1 base and J gave up 1 base, with 8 bases separating them. Germline V gene data show CDR1 as LNHNV and CDR2 as YYDKDF (reference sequence). The CDR3 loop spans 15 amino acids. The CDR3 nucleotides read TGTGCCACCAGCAGAGCCCAGGGGTCCTACAATGAGCAGTTCTTC. It translates to CATSRAQGSYNEQFF.

The chain uses TRBV4-3 and TRBJ2-2; weak D call: TRBD1 (6 bases). V was pared by 0 bases and J by 8 bases, with 13 bases between. CDR3 size: 15 residues. The V gene's germline CDR1 is LGHNA and CDR2 YSLEER. The CDR3 DNA sequence: TGCGCCAGCAGCCAAGAGATAACAGGGAAGGGGGAGCTGTTTTTT. The encoded protein is CASSQEITGKGELFF.

The rearrangement uses TRBV5-4 and TRBJ2-2, with D possibly matching TRBD2 (6 bases). The CDR3 is made up of 14 amino acids. Germline CDR1 is SGHNT and CDR2 is YYREEE (reference sequence). Trimming took off 2 bases at V and 4 bases at J, with 9 bases between the two ends. The CDR3 coding sequence is TGTGCCAGCAGCTTTGTGGGAGGCACCGGGGAGCTGTTTTTT. Encoded protein: CASSFVGGTGELFF.

This clone came up once. The gene calls are TRBV15 and TRBJ1-1, with D possibly being TRBD1 (5 bases). Deletions cut 0 bases from V and 8 bases from J, with 7 bases between. The CDR3 is 12 residues long. CDR1 is LNHNV, CDR2 YYDKDF, per germline (reference sequence). The CDR3 bases are TGTGCCACCAGCAGAGAGGGGCAGGAAGCTTTCTTT. It specifies CATSREGQEAFF.